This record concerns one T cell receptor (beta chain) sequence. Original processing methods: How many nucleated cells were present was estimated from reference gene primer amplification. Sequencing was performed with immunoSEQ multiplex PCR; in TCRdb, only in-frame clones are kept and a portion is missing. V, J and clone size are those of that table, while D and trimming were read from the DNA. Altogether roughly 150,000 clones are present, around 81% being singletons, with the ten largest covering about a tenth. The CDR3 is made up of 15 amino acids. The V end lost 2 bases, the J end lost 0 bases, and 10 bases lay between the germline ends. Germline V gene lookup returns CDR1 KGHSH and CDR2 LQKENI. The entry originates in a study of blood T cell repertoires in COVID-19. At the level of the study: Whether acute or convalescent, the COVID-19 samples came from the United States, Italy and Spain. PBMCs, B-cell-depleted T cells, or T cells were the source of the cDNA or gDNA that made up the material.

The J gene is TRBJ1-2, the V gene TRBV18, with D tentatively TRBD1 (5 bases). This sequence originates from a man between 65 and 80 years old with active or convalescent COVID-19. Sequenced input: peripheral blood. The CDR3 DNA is TGTGCCAGCTCACCAGGGGCAGATCCTAACTATGGCTACACCTTC. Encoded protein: CASSPGADPNYGYTF. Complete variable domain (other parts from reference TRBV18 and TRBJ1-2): NAGVMQNPRHLVRRRGQEARLRCSPMKGHSHVYWYRQLPEEGLKFMVYLQKENIIDESGMPKERFSAEFPKEGPSILRIQQVVRGDSAAYFCASSPGADPNYGYTFGSGTRLTVV.